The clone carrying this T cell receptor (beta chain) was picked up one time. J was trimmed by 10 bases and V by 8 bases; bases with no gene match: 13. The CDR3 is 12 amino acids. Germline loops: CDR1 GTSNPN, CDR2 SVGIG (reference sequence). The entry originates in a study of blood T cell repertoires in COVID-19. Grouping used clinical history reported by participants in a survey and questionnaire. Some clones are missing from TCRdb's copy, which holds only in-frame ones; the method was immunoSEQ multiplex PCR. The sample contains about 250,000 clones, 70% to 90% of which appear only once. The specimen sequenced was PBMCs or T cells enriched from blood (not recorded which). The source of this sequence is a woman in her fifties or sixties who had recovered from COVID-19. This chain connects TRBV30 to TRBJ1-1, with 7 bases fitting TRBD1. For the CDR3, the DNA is TGTGCCACACAGGGGCCTCTCGTGGGAGCTTTCTTT. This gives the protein CATQGPLVGAFF.